The 5 T cell receptor beta chains listed next were all sequenced from one sample in a study of T cell responses to AZD1222 COVID-19 vaccine. Clones were read by immunoSEQ multiplex PCR, and TCRdb kept only the in-frame ones, dropping some. Among 150,000 to 200,000 clones listed, more than 80% were seen once. The source material was peripheral blood, sampled 28 days after the second dose of the MenACWY control vaccine. These receptors all come from an adult who received the MenACWY meningococcal vaccine as a control.

V usage is TRBV7-9 and J usage is TRBJ2-1; 12 nucleotides align to TRBD2. The CDR3 has 17 amino acids. Germline CDR1 reads SEHNR; CDR2 reads FQNEAQ (reference sequence). The V gene end was trimmed by 5 bases and the J gene end by 7 bases; junction bases not matched to a gene: 12. CDR3 protein: CASSPPLAGGARNEQFF. DNA of the CDR3: TGTGCCAGCAGCCCTCCTCTAGCGGGAGGGGCAAGGAATGAGCAGTTCTTC.

J is TRBJ2-7 and V is TRBV23-1, with D perhaps TRBD2 (5 bases). TRBV23-1 is an open reading frame, and its role is uncertain. Trimming shortened V by 7 bases and J by 5 bases, and 18 bases separated the two germline ends. The CDR3 sequence is 14 residues long. This chain's CDR3 is CASNRGLRVDEQYF. The CDR3 nucleotides read TGCGCCAGCAACCGCGGACTTCGAGTTGACGAGCAGTACTTC.

The chain links TRBV5-1 to TRBJ2-5, with a weak D call TRBD2 (5 bases). The CDR3 sequence is 13 residues long. Trimming shortened V by 4 bases and J by 7 bases, and 14 bases separated the two germline ends. CDR1 is SGHRS, CDR2 YFSETQ, per germline. The CDR3 spells CASSLAGLSTQYF. The DNA for the CDR3 is TGCGCCAGCAGCCTAGCCGGACTTTCGACCCAGTACTTC.

J is TRBJ2-7 and V is TRBV20-1; D remains ambiguous. With 3 bases removed from V and 6 bases from J, the gap between germline ends came to 6 bases. The CDR3 contains 10 residues. Looked up from germline, CDR1 is DFQATT and CDR2 is SNEGSKA (reference sequence). CDR3 nucleotides: TGCAGTGCTAGGAAGCTCGAGCAGTACTTC. Encoded protein: CSARKLEQYF.

Notes on this clone: This same CDR3 is encoded by further DNA sequences in the sample. The J gene is TRBJ2-6, the V gene TRBV12-5; D remains unclear. CDR1 is LGHNT and CDR2 is FRNRAP in the germline V gene. This CDR3 is 13 amino acids long. Trimming removed 5 bases at V and 0 bases at J, with 2 bases between. CDR3 nucleotides: TGTGCTAGTGGTCCCTCTGGGGCCAACGTCCTGACTTTC. Translating it yields CASGPSGANVLTF.